A selection of T cell receptor beta chains follows, all from one sample in a study of shared clonotypes between healthy human individuals. Clones were read by immunoSEQ multiplex PCR, and TCRdb kept only the in-frame ones, dropping some. The data show some 660,000 clones, around three quarters seen once. Material for sequencing was memory CD4+ T cells sorted from blood. These receptors came from a woman aged 25-40 years in good health. The CDR3 runs from the conserved cysteine through the conserved F or W. D genes are given only for firm matches. Expanded clones get a size class; other rows say once, few or many, or leave the size out.

CASSGRTGGNTGELFF,TGTGCCAGCAGCGGTCGGACTGGAGGAAACACCGGGGAGCTGTTTTTT,-,TRBJ2-2,TRBV9,-
CASSGLEAGEGETQYF,TGTGCCAGCTCCGGGCTTGAGGCGGGAGAGGGGGAGACCCAGTACTTC,few,TRBJ2-5,TRBV10-3,TRBD2
CASSVTREHGDTQYF,TGTGCCAGCAGCGTGACGCGGGAGCATGGAGATACGCAGTATTTT,-,TRBJ2-3,TRBV9,TRBD2
CSVVYQETQYF,TGCAGCGTTGTCTACCAAGAGACCCAGTACTTC,once,TRBJ2-5,TRBV29-1,-
CASSQRGVWLSNEQFF,TGTGCCAGCAGCCAGAGGGGGGTCTGGCTTTCCAATGAGCAGTTCTTC,-,TRBJ2-1,TRBV14,-
CASSKSEIPLHF,TGTGCCAGCAGCAAGTCTGAGATCCCCCTCCACTTT,once,TRBJ1-6,TRBV21-1,-
CASSPRLARYNEQFF,TGTGCCAGTAGTCCCCGGCTAGCGCGCTACAATGAGCAGTTCTTC,many,TRBJ2-1,TRBV19,-
CASSGSSWTGELFF,TGTGCCAGCAGCGGATCCTCGTGGACCGGGGAGCTGTTTTTT,-,TRBJ2-2,TRBV7-9,-
CASSEGTGYTGELFF,TGCGCCAGCAGCGAAGGGACAGGTTACACCGGGGAGCTGTTTTTT,-,TRBJ2-2,TRBV5-1,TRBD1
CASSPSGMAGGVSQPQHF,TGTGCCAGCAGCCCTTCTGGGATGGCGGGAGGGGTGAGTCAGCCCCAGCATTTT,few,TRBJ1-5,TRBV7-9,-
CASSRGTANYGYTF,TGCGCCAGCAGCCGCGGGACAGCCAACTATGGCTACACCTTC,-,TRBJ1-2,TRBV5-1,TRBD1
CASSMGDRDSGELFF,TGCGCCAGCAGCATGGGGGACAGGGATTCCGGGGAGCTGTTTTTT,-,TRBJ2-2,TRBV5-1,TRBD1
CASSQGYRNTEAFF,TGCGCCAGCAGCCAAGGGTACAGGAACACTGAAGCTTTCTTT,once,TRBJ1-1,TRBV4-1,-
CASSFVSEQFF,TGTGCCAGCAGCTTCGTCAGTGAGCAGTTCTTC,-,TRBJ2-1,TRBV7-9,-
CAPDDAEAFF,TGTGCCCCTGATGATGCTGAAGCTTTCTTT,-,TRBJ1-1,TRBV19,-
CASSSGPITRAQYF,TGTGCCAGTAGTAGCGGGCCCATAACCAGGGCCCAGTACTTC,-,TRBJ2-5,TRBV19,-
CATSRGTGYEQYF,TGTGCCACCAGCAGAGGAACAGGCTACGAGCAGTACTTC,few,TRBJ2-7,TRBV15,-
CSVKTAQETQYF,TGCAGCGTTAAGACAGCCCAAGAGACCCAGTACTTC,-,TRBJ2-5,TRBV29-1,-
CASSPEGGLRAAFF,TGTGCCAGTAGTCCCGAGGGGGGCCTCCGAGCAGCTTTCTTT,-,TRBJ1-1,TRBV19,-
CASRGQGLTGELFF,TGTGCCAGTAGGGGACAGGGTCTCACCGGGGAGCTGTTTTTT,few,TRBJ2-2,TRBV19,TRBD1
CASSLRGAGNTNEQFF,TGCGCCAGCAGCTTGAGAGGCGCGGGGAACACTAATGAGCAGTTCTTC,-,TRBJ2-1,TRBV5-1,-
CASREGGANTEAFF,TGTGCCAGCAGAGAGGGGGGAGCGAACACTGAAGCTTTCTTT,few,TRBJ1-1,TRBV7-8,-
CASSSRIDRALQEQFF,TGTGCCAGCAGTTCACGGATCGACAGGGCATTACAGGAGCAGTTCTTC,-,TRBJ2-1,TRBV6-6,TRBD1
CAWGVYEQYF,TGTGCCTGGGGGGTTTACGAGCAGTACTTC,-,TRBJ2-7,TRBV30,-
CASSSILAGLAKNIQYF,TGTGCCAGCAGTTCCATACTAGCGGGTCTAGCCAAAAACATTCAGTACTTC,-,TRBJ2-4,TRBV28,TRBD2
CSVRPGDYEQYF,TGCAGCGTCCGCCCGGGGGACTACGAGCAGTACTTC,-,TRBJ2-7,TRBV29-1,-
CASRRKAATNEKLFF,TGTGCCAGCAGGCGTAAGGCTGCAACTAATGAAAAACTGTTTTTT,-,TRBJ1-4,TRBV7-2,-
CASSPTATGNTEAFF,TGCGCCAGCAGCCCCACGGCGACAGGGAACACTGAAGCTTTCTTT,-,TRBJ1-1,TRBV5-1,-
CSVEDRTSGNEQFF,TGCAGCGTTGAAGATCGAACTAGCGGTAATGAGCAGTTCTTC,-,TRBJ2-1,TRBV29-1,TRBD2
CASSPPQDYGEQFF,TGTGCCAGCAGCCCCCCCCAAGACTACGGTGAGCAGTTCTTC,once,TRBJ2-1,TRBV5-4,-
CASSQPRAQAANSYEQYF,TGCGCCAGCAGCCAACCCCGGGCCCAAGCGGCAAACTCCTACGAGCAGTACTTC,-,TRBJ2-7,TRBV4-1,-
CASSLKGITEAFF,TGTGCCAGCAGCTTAAAAGGGATCACTGAAGCTTTCTTT,-,TRBJ1-1,TRBV11-2,-
CASSLAQGPQETQYF,TGTGCCAGCAGTTTAGCCCAGGGCCCCCAAGAGACCCAGTACTTC,-,TRBJ2-5,TRBV28,-
CASSSFLAGDNEQFF,TGCGCCAGCAGCTCCTTCCTAGCGGGAGACAATGAGCAGTTCTTC,-,TRBJ2-1,TRBV5-1,TRBD2
CASSPQGAGSNQPQHF,TGTGCCAGCTCACCACAGGGGGCTGGGAGCAATCAGCCCCAGCATTTT,-,TRBJ1-5,TRBV18,TRBD1
CASSVSAVFDGTYEQYF,TGTGCCAGCAGCGTATCAGCGGTGTTCGACGGAACCTACGAGCAGTACTTC,-,TRBJ2-7,TRBV9,-